The clone carrying this T cell receptor (beta chain) has just a few counts. The sample belongs to a study of T-cell reconstitution after alpha-beta-depleted transplantation in children. The CDR3 covers 14 residues. Germline CDR1 and CDR2: DFQATT and SNEGSKA (reference sequence). V was pared by 3 bases and J by 0 bases, with 8 bases between. Preparing the TCRbeta library involved the use of unique molecular identifiers. TCRdb ran MiXCR on the PCR reads and lists one entry per CDR3 protein. Among some 200,000 distinct CDR3 sequences listed, 14% to 15% were seen once. The input for sequencing was PBMCs from the stem cell graft donor, taken from the stem cell graft. The sequence came from a human donor who donated a stem cell graft to a child with acute lymphoblastic leukemia. The chain uses TRBV20-1 and TRBJ2-2; D is possibly TRBD1 or TRBD2 (5 bases each). The CDR3 loop reads CSARGPTNTGELFF. The CDR3, as DNA: TGCAGTGCTAGGGGACCAACGAACACCGGGGAGCTGTTTTTT.